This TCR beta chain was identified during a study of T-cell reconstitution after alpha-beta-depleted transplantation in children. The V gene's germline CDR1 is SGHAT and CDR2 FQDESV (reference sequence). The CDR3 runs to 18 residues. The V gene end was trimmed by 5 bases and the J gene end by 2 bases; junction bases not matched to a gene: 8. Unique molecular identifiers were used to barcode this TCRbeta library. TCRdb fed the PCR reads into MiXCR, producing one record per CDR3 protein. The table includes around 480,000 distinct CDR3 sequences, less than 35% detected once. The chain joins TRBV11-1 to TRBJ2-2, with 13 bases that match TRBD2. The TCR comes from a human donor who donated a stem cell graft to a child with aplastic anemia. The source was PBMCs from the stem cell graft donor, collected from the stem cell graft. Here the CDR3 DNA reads TGTGCCAGCAGCCCAGGGACTAGCGGGGAGAAAAACACCGGGGAGCTGTTTTTT. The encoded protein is CASSPGTSGEKNTGELFF.